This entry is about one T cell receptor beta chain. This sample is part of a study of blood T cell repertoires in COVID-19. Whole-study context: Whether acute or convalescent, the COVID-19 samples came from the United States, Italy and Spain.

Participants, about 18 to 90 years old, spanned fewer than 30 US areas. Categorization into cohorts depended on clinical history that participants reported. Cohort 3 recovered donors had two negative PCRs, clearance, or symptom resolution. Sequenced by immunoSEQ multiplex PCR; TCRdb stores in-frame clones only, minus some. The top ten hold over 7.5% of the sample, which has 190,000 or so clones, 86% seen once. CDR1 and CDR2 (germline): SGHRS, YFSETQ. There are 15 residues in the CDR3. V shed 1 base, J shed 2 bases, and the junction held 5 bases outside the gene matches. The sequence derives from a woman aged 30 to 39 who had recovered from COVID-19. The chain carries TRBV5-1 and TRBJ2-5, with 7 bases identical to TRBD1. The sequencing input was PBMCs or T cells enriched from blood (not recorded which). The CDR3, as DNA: TGCGCCAGCAGCTTGTTGTCAGGGGGACAAGAGACCCAGTACTTC. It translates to CASSLLSGGQETQYF.